The rows below give T cell receptor beta chains drawn from one sample of a study of graft-versus-host responses after intestinal transplantation. Produced via immunoSEQ multiplex PCR; TCRdb's table is partial and in-frame only. The sample yields 85,000 to 130,000 clones, roughly 87% seen once. These receptors have no known antigen. The sample in question was unstimulated CD4+ T cells sorted from spleen or lymph node cells, obtained before intestinal transplant. The receptors shown here come from a human donor who received an intestinal transplant. CDR3s include the opening cysteine and the closing phenylalanine or tryptophan. A D gene is named only where the DNA matches it firmly. Clone size is shown for a subset of rows, as once, few, many or a class of expanded clone.

J gene: TRBJ1-2; D gene: .; clone size: .; V gene: TRBV6-1; CDR3 protein: CASSGAGDYGYTF; CDR3 DNA: TGTGCCAGCAGTGGGGCAGGGGACTATGGCTACACCTTC
J gene: TRBJ1-2; D gene: .; clone size: .; V gene: TRBV6-5; CDR3 protein: CASSDPSLNYGYTF; CDR3 DNA: TGTGCCAGCAGTGATCCGAGTCTCAACTATGGCTACACCTTC
J gene: TRBJ2-7; D gene: TRBD2; clone size: once; V gene: TRBV7-3; CDR3 protein: CASSLSGGAYEQYF; CDR3 DNA: TGTGCCAGCAGCTTAAGCGGGGGGGCCTACGAGCAGTACTTC
J gene: TRBJ2-6; D gene: .; clone size: .; V gene: TRBV4-1; CDR3 protein: CASSLLRPTLSGANVLTF; CDR3 DNA: TGCGCCAGCAGCCTCCTGAGGCCTACCCTCTCTGGGGCCAACGTCCTGACTTTC
J gene: TRBJ2-2; D gene: TRBD1; clone size: .; V gene: TRBV29-1; CDR3 protein: CSSRTGVTGELFF; CDR3 DNA: TGCAGTTCAAGGACAGGGGTCACCGGGGAGCTGTTTTTT
J gene: TRBJ2-1; D gene: TRBD1; clone size: .; V gene: TRBV5-1; CDR3 protein: CASSRPGGVGDNEQFF; CDR3 DNA: TGCGCCAGCAGCCGACCAGGGGGCGTAGGTGACAATGAGCAGTTCTTC
J gene: TRBJ2-7; D gene: .; clone size: .; V gene: TRBV5-1; CDR3 protein: CASSLPGYEQYF; CDR3 DNA: TGCGCCAGCAGCTTGCCTGGCTACGAGCAGTACTTC
J gene: TRBJ1-2; D gene: .; clone size: .; V gene: TRBV5-1; CDR3 protein: CASSLGTGIYGYTF; CDR3 DNA: TGCGCCAGCAGCTTGGGTACTGGGATCTATGGCTACACCTTC
J gene: TRBJ2-1; D gene: .; clone size: .; V gene: TRBV19; CDR3 protein: CASSQGQTYGEQFF; CDR3 DNA: TGTGCCAGTAGTCAGGGACAAACCTACGGTGAGCAGTTCTTC
J gene: TRBJ2-1; D gene: TRBD2; clone size: .; V gene: TRBV7-3; CDR3 protein: CASSLRHGGLAEKFF; CDR3 DNA: TGTGCCAGCAGCTTAAGGCATGGGGGACTAGCAGAGAAGTTCTTC
J gene: TRBJ2-7; D gene: TRBD1; clone size: .; V gene: TRBV5-4; CDR3 protein: CASSLRDRSSYEQYF; CDR3 DNA: TGTGCCAGCAGCTTGAGGGACAGGAGCTCCTACGAGCAGTACTTC
J gene: TRBJ1-2; D gene: .; clone size: .; V gene: TRBV5-1; CDR3 protein: CASSLYGLPKGGYTF; CDR3 DNA: TGCGCCAGCAGCTTGTACGGACTTCCCAAGGGGGGCTACACCTTC
J gene: TRBJ2-3; D gene: .; clone size: .; V gene: TRBV27; CDR3 protein: CASSSRGSADRRQADTQYF; CDR3 DNA: TGTGCCAGCAGTTCCCGAGGATCAGCCGACAGGCGACAAGCAGATACGCAGTATTTT
J gene: TRBJ2-3; D gene: .; clone size: .; V gene: TRBV6-5; CDR3 protein: CASRDLSTDTQYF; CDR3 DNA: TGTGCCAGCAGGGACCTTTCCACAGATACGCAGTATTTT
J gene: TRBJ1-2; D gene: .; clone size: .; V gene: TRBV7-9; CDR3 protein: CASSSRWGYTF; CDR3 DNA: TGTGCCAGCAGTAGCAGATGGGGCTACACCTTC
J gene: TRBJ1-5; D gene: .; clone size: .; V gene: TRBV28; CDR3 protein: CASSLTLSGGQPQHF; CDR3 DNA: TGTGCCAGCAGTTTAACTCTGTCTGGGGGTCAGCCCCAGCATTTT
J gene: TRBJ1-1; D gene: .; clone size: .; V gene: TRBV29-1; CDR3 protein: CSVDLHTEAFF; CDR3 DNA: TGCAGCGTTGATTTACATACTGAAGCTTTCTTT
J gene: TRBJ2-7; D gene: TRBD1; clone size: .; V gene: TRBV7-9; CDR3 protein: CASSSDRGNYEQYF; CDR3 DNA: TGTGCCAGCAGCTCCGACAGGGGCAACTACGAGCAGTACTTC
J gene: TRBJ2-7; D gene: .; clone size: .; V gene: TRBV28; CDR3 protein: CASIGWPYEQYF; CDR3 DNA: TGTGCCAGCATTGGCTGGCCCTACGAGCAGTACTTC
J gene: TRBJ1-2; D gene: .; clone size: few; V gene: TRBV6-1; CDR3 protein: CASSPGTLYGYTF; CDR3 DNA: TGTGCCAGCAGCCCCGGGACTCTCTATGGCTACACCTTC
J gene: TRBJ1-6; D gene: TRBD1; clone size: .; V gene: TRBV2; CDR3 protein: CASSEDRATYNSPLHF; CDR3 DNA: TGTGCCAGCAGTGAGGACAGGGCGACCTATAATTCACCCCTCCACTTT
J gene: TRBJ1-1; D gene: .; clone size: .; V gene: TRBV9; CDR3 protein: CASSSGQTNTEAFF; CDR3 DNA: TGTGCCAGCAGCTCCGGACAGACGAACACTGAAGCTTTCTTT
J gene: TRBJ2-1; D gene: .; clone size: few; V gene: TRBV5-1; CDR3 protein: CASSSDFYNEQFF; CDR3 DNA: TGCGCCAGCAGCTCGGACTTCTACAATGAGCAGTTCTTC
J gene: TRBJ2-5; D gene: .; clone size: .; V gene: TRBV5-1; CDR3 protein: CASSADQETQYF; CDR3 DNA: TGCGCCAGCAGCGCAGACCAAGAGACCCAGTACTTC
J gene: TRBJ1-3; D gene: .; clone size: few; V gene: TRBV7-9; CDR3 protein: CASTSSASVSGNTIYF; CDR3 DNA: TGTGCCAGCACTTCGAGTGCCTCCGTCTCTGGAAACACCATATATTTT
J gene: TRBJ2-1; D gene: TRBD2; clone size: .; V gene: TRBV4-2; CDR3 protein: CASSQRLAGGRGYNEQFF; CDR3 DNA: TGTGCCAGCAGCCAACGACTAGCGGGGGGGCGAGGTTACAATGAGCAGTTCTTC
J gene: TRBJ2-7; D gene: TRBD1; clone size: .; V gene: TRBV6-5; CDR3 protein: CASTGQGAWEQYF; CDR3 DNA: TGTGCCAGCACTGGACAGGGGGCGTGGGAGCAGTACTTC
J gene: TRBJ2-7; D gene: .; clone size: .; V gene: TRBV6-5; CDR3 protein: CASRFSGSTNYEQYF; CDR3 DNA: TGTGCCAGCAGATTTAGCGGTAGCACAAACTACGAGCAGTACTTC
J gene: TRBJ1-6; D gene: TRBD1; clone size: .; V gene: TRBV7-2; CDR3 protein: CASRRTGGNSPLHF; CDR3 DNA: TGTGCCAGCAGACGAACAGGGGGGAATTCACCCCTCCACTTT
J gene: TRBJ2-7; D gene: TRBD2; clone size: once; V gene: TRBV6-5; CDR3 protein: CASSKLAGGPYEQYF; CDR3 DNA: TGTGCCAGCAGTAAACTAGCGGGGGGCCCCTACGAGCAGTACTTC
J gene: TRBJ2-4; D gene: .; clone size: .; V gene: TRBV13; CDR3 protein: CASSRGRNRDIQYF; CDR3 DNA: TGTGCCAGCAGCCGGGGACGGAATAGAGACATTCAGTACTTC
J gene: TRBJ2-2; D gene: .; clone size: .; V gene: TRBV11-1; CDR3 protein: CASSFTGTGELFF; CDR3 DNA: TGTGCCAGCAGCTTTACAGGAACCGGGGAGCTGTTTTTT
J gene: TRBJ2-3; D gene: TRBD1; clone size: once; V gene: TRBV2; CDR3 protein: CASSTDRGTDTQYF; CDR3 DNA: TGTGCCAGCAGTACGGACAGGGGCACAGATACGCAGTATTTT
J gene: TRBJ2-7; D gene: TRBD1; clone size: few; V gene: TRBV10-3; CDR3 protein: CAIRTGTGIYEQYF; CDR3 DNA: TGTGCCATCAGGACCGGGACAGGGATCTACGAGCAGTACTTC
J gene: TRBJ2-7; D gene: .; clone size: few; V gene: TRBV7-2; CDR3 protein: CASSPRWGSDEQYF; CDR3 DNA: TGTGCCAGCAGCCCGAGGTGGGGGAGCGACGAGCAGTACTTC
J gene: TRBJ1-5; D gene: TRBD1; clone size: .; V gene: TRBV5-1; CDR3 protein: CASSFRDRVGQPQHF; CDR3 DNA: TGCGCCAGCAGCTTCCGAGACAGGGTCGGCCAGCCCCAGCATTTT
J gene: TRBJ1-6; D gene: .; clone size: few; V gene: TRBV30; CDR3 protein: CAWDTQWGNSPLHF; CDR3 DNA: TGTGCCTGGGATACCCAATGGGGGAATTCACCCCTCCACTTT
J gene: TRBJ1-4; D gene: TRBD1; clone size: .; V gene: TRBV5-1; CDR3 protein: CASSLAGGNEKLFF; CDR3 DNA: TGCGCCAGCAGCTTGGCAGGGGGCAATGAAAAACTGTTTTTT
J gene: TRBJ1-1; D gene: .; clone size: .; V gene: TRBV25-1; CDR3 protein: CASSVGRGTEAFF; CDR3 DNA: TGTGCCAGCAGTGTTGGGCGGGGGACTGAAGCTTTCTTT
J gene: TRBJ2-3; D gene: .; clone size: .; V gene: TRBV20-1; CDR3 protein: CSAWVDTQYF; CDR3 DNA: TGCAGTGCTTGGGTGGATACGCAGTATTTT
J gene: TRBJ2-7; D gene: TRBD2; clone size: once; V gene: TRBV19; CDR3 protein: CASSMTSGNDYEQYF; CDR3 DNA: TGTGCCAGTAGTATGACTAGCGGGAACGACTACGAGCAGTACTTC
J gene: TRBJ1-5; D gene: TRBD1; clone size: .; V gene: TRBV23-1; CDR3 protein: CASSQHRGSCNQPQHF; CDR3 DNA: TGCGCCAGCAGTCAACACAGGGGTAGCTGCAATCAGCCCCAGCATTTT
J gene: TRBJ1-2; D gene: TRBD1; clone size: .; V gene: TRBV2; CDR3 protein: CASRRQGEGYTF; CDR3 DNA: TGTGCCAGCCGTAGACAGGGTGAGGGCTACACCTTC
J gene: TRBJ1-5; D gene: .; clone size: once; V gene: TRBV28; CDR3 protein: CASSSQGIYQPQHF; CDR3 DNA: TGTGCCAGCAGTTCTCAGGGTATCTATCAGCCCCAGCATTTT